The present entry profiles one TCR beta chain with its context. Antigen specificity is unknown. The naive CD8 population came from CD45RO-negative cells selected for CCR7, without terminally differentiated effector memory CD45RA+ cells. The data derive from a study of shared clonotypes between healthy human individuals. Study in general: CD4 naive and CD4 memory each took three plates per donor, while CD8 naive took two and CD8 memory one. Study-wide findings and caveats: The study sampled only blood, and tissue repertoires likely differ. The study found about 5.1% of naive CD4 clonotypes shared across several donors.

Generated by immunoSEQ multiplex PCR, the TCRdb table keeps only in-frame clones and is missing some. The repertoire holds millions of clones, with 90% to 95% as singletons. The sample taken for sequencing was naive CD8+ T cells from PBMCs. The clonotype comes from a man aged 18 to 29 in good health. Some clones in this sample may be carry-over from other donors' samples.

The CDR3 sequence is CASHLRPQHF. CDR3 DNA sequence: TGTGCCAGCCACCTTCGTCCCCAGCATTTT. This chain joins TRBV6-1 and TRBJ1-5; D is ambiguous. This CDR3 is built from 10 residues. Trimming removed 8 bases from V and 10 bases from J, with 9 bases in between. Germline CDR1 MNHNS, CDR2 SASEGT.